The sequence of this T cell receptor beta chain was determined in a study of CD8 T cells in ankylosing spondylitis. Study-wide points: Seemingly distinctive of ankylosing spondylitis blood was a TCR beta motif formed by eight highly homologous variants. A subset of motif variants has previously been described in the synovial fluid and blood of reactive arthritis. Reports say disease-linked clones showed up significantly more in matched ankylosing spondylitis synovial fluid.

TCRdb reprocessed the 5' RACE reads with MiXCR, giving one entry per CDR3 protein. The sample includes 470,000 or so distinct CDR3 sequences, 26% of them seen just once. This clonotype was counted a few times. Its antigen is as yet unknown. CDR3 length: 11 residues. Germline loops: CDR1 DFQATT, CDR2 SNEGSKA (reference sequence). The V end was cut by 6 bases, the J end by 7 bases, with 13 bases between. The sequencing sample was made of blood, either unsorted or a sorted T cell fraction (not recorded which). J is TRBJ2-7 and V is TRBV20-1; no reliable D call. The receptor comes from a male donor with ankylosing spondylitis. The CDR3 nucleotides are TGCAGTGCGCTCGGGCCCGGGGAGCAGTACTTC. Protein: CSALGPGEQYF.